The clone carrying this T cell receptor beta chain was counted once. Original analysis: Reference gene primer amplification gave estimated nucleated cell counts. Clones were read by immunoSEQ multiplex PCR, and TCRdb kept only the in-frame ones, dropping some. Clonal size and the V and J genes are those of that table, whereas D and trimming came from the DNA. The sample carries fewer than 350,000 clones, just over 90% recorded once. In terms of age and location, participants ranged from roughly 18 to 100 years and lived in about two dozen US areas. In assigning cohorts, the study relied on participant-reported clinical history. This entry is derived from a study of blood T cell repertoires in COVID-19. At the level of the study: From T cells, B-cell-depleted T cells, or PBMCs came the material, which was cDNA or gDNA.

Germline assignment: CDR1 MDHEN and CDR2 SYDVKM. V was clipped by 5 bases and J by 9 bases; unmatched bases: 8. The CDR3 extends over 14 amino acids. J is TRBJ1-3 and V is TRBV28; TRBD1 aligns across 9 bases. The sequence was collected from a middle-aged woman with acute COVID-19. The sequenced sample consisted of PBMCs or T cells enriched from blood (not recorded which). CDR3 amino acids: CASSVTGGAGTIYF. CDR3 nucleotides: TGTGCCAGCAGTGTAACAGGGGGCGCTGGCACCATATATTTT.